This T cell receptor beta chain was documented in a study of cytomegalovirus exposure and HLA in healthy donors (dated by TCRdb to about 2017). Regarding the research as a whole: A later analysis indicated that the roughly 120 validation repertoires were generated on the platform also employed for the 650 to 850 repertoires of the first cohort. A separate validation cohort of 100 to 150 different subjects was used in addition to the roughly 640-subject first cohort. The study combined high-throughput TCR immunosequencing, statistical association of individual TCRs with disease status, and machine learning to predict cytomegalovirus infection status. The aim of the study was to test whether cataloging public T cell receptors could identify signatures of past pathogen exposure. Broad study findings and their caveats: The study listed 150 to 200 TCR beta chains as associated with cytomegalovirus. The validation cohort had no HLA typing available for a later analysis, so co-occurrence within that cohort was assessed over all 120 or so repertoires. A few of the identified cytomegalovirus-associated TCR beta chains were confirmed in vitro to be specific for cytomegalovirus antigens. Most TCR sequences were observed very rarely across donors, whereas some public TCRs were present in many individuals. Cytomegalovirus status was reported to be diagnosed by the classifier with high specificity and sensitivity in both the original and validation cohorts. According to the authors, the approach could potentially be generalized to other disease states and immunological phenotypes. In a later analysis, TCRs clustered in the first cohort were found to also tend to co-occur in the approximately 120 validation repertoires, with roughly 93% of cluster scores above 0.

Library method: the immunoSEQ multiplex PCR assay. Concerning the study's data processing: A statistical classification framework was built for diagnosing cytomegalovirus status from the catalog of TCR beta chain sequences. Here the immuneACCESS table is served through TCRdb, limited to in-frame sequences with V and J called. Missing clones are a known gap in these copies; in checked studies unresolved V genes cover under half, and the rest lacks a known reason. V and J calls and clone size are copied from that table; D and trimming were computed from the DNA. The sample has tens of thousands of clones on record, around 81% of them singletons. The ten largest make up 2.5% to 3.5% of the sample. The CDR3 covers 17 residues, taking in both the cysteine and the phenylalanine. Only the CDR3 portion is preserved as DNA: 51 bases, with reading frame beginning at the first base. The V and J ends are trimmed by 5 bases and 2 bases, leaving 20 bases between them. From a lookup of the germline V gene (reference sequence), CDR1 and CDR2 are MNHEY and SMNVEV.

Separate from the approximately 700-subject first cohort, the validation cohort of some 130 subjects was the group to which the donors belonged. About this clone: The antigen this receptor binds is unknown. Base qualities are missing; no much larger clone stands one base away.

The V gene is TRBV27 and the J gene is TRBJ2-3; too little of a D gene remains to name it. The TCR sequence derives from a young man in good health and CMV-seronegative. The material sequenced was PBMCs. Here the CDR3 is given as CASSRRLHATATDTQYF. The sequence in DNA is TGTGCCAGCAGTCGCCGCCTCCATGCCACTGCCACAGATACGCAGTATTTT.